This T cell receptor (beta chain) is drawn from a study of blood T cell repertoires in COVID-19. On the study more broadly: Donors in the United States, Italy and Spain gave samples during acute or convalescent COVID-19. T cells, B-cell-depleted T cells, or PBMCs provided the cDNA or gDNA that served as material.

Enrolled during active infection, Seattle patients were then followed longitudinally. Germline values: CDR1 SGHNT, CDR2 YENEEA. The CDR3 consists of 16 residues. V gave up 2 bases and J gave up 2 bases, with 16 bases separating them. In the original analysis: Cell counts per sample came from amplifying reference gene primers. The table came from immunoSEQ multiplex PCR; TCRdb's copy has only in-frame clones and leaves some out. The D gene and trimming were derived from the DNA, and the V and J assignments and clone size from that table. The data contain 350,000 to 500,000 clones, roughly 90% of them singletons.

This rearrangement joins TRBV11-3 to TRBJ2-7, with D possibly matching TRBD2 (6 bases). The TCR was taken from a man younger than 35 with COVID-19, enrolled during active disease. The sequenced material came from peripheral blood. CDR3 nucleotide sequence: TGTGCCAGCAGCTTAACCTTCCGGGAGCCAGCCTACGAGCAGTACTTC. Translation: CASSLTFREPAYEQYF.